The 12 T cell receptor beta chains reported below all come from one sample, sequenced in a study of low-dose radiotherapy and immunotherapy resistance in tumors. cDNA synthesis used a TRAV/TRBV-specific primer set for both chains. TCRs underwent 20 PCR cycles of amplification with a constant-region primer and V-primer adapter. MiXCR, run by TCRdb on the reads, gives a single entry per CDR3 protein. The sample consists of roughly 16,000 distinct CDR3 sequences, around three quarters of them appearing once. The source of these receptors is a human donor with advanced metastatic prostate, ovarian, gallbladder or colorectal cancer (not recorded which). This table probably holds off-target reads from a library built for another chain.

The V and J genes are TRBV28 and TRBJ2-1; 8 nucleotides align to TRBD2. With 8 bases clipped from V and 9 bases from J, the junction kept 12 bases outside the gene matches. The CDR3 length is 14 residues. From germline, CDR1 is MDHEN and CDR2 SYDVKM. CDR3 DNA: TGTGCCAGCGTTGCCGGGACTAGATCGGGTGAGCAGTTCTTC. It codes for CASVAGTRSGEQFF. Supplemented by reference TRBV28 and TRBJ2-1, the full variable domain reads DVKVTQSSRYLVKRTGEKVFLECVQDMDHENMFWYRQDPGLGLRLIYFSYDVKMKEKGDIPEGYSVSREKKERFSLILESASTNQTSMYLCASVAGTRSGEQFFGPGTRLTVL.

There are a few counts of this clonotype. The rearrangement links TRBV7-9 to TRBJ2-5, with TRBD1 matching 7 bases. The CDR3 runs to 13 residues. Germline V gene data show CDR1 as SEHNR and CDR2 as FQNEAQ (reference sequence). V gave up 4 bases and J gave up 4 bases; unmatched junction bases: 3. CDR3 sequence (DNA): TGTGCCAGCAGCTCAAGGGGGCCAGAGACCCAGTACTTC. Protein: CASSSRGPETQYF.

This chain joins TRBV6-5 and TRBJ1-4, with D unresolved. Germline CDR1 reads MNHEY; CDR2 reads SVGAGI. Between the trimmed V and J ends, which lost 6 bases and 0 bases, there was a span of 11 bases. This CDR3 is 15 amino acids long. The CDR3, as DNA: TGTGCCAGCAGCTCCCGGAGGACAACTAATGAAAAACTGTTTTTT. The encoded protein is CASSSRRTTNEKLFF.

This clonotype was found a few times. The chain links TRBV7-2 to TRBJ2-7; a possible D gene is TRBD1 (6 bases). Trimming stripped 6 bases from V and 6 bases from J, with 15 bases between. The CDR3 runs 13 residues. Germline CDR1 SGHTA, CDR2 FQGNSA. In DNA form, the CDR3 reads TGTGCCAGCAGTCAACAACAGGGCGGCGAGCAGTACTTC. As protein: CASSQQQGGEQYF.

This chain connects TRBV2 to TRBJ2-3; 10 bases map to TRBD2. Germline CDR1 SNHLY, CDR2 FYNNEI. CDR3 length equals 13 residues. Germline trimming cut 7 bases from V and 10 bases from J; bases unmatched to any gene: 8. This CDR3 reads CASTEREGLSQYF. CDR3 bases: TGTGCCAGCACGGAGCGGGAGGGCCTGTCGCAGTATTTT.

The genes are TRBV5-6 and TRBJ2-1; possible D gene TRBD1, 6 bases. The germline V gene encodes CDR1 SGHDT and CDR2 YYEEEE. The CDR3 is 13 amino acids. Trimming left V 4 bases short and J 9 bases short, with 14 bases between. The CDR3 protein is CASSLRQAGEQFF. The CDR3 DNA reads TGTGCCAGCAGCCTGAGACAGGCTGGTGAGCAGTTCTTC.

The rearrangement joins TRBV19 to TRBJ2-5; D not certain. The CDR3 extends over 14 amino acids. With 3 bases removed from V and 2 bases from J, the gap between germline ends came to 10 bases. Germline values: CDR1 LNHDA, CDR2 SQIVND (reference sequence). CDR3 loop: CASSISGEQETQYF. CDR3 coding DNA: TGTGCCAGTAGTATTTCTGGGGAACAAGAGACCCAGTACTTC.

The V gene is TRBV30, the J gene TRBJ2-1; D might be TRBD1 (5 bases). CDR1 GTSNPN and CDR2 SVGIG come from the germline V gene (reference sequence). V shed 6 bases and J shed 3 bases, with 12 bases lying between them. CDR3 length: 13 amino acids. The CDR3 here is CACHLTGYNEQFF. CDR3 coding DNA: TGTGCCTGCCATCTTACAGGCTACAATGAGCAGTTCTTC.

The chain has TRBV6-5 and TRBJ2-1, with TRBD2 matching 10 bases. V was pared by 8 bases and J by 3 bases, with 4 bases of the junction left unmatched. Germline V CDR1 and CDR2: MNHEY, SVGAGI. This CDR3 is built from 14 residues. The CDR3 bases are TGTGCCAGCGCTAGCGGGAGTCTCTACAATGAGCAGTTCTTC. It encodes CASASGSLYNEQFF.

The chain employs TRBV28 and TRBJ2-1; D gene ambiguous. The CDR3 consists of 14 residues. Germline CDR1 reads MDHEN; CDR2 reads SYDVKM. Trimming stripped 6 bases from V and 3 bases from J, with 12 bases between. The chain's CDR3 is CASRGLQNYNEQFF. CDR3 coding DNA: TGTGCCAGCAGAGGCCTGCAAAACTACAATGAGCAGTTCTTC.

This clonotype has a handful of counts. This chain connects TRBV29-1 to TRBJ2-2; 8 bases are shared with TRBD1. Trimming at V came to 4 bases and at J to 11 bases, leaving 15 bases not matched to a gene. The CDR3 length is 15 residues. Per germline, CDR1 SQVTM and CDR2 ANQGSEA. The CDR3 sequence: CSVAGWTGSREELFF. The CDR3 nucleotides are TGCAGCGTTGCGGGTTGGACAGGGAGTCGTGAAGAGCTGTTTTTT.

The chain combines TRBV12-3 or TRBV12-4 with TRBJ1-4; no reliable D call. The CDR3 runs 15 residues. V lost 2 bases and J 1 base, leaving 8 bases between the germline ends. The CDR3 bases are TGTGCCAGCAGTTTAAGGGTTTTAACTAATGAAAAACTGTTTTTT. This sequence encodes CASSLRVLTNEKLFF.